The 24 T cell receptor beta chains below come from one sample, sequenced in a study of blood T cell repertoires in COVID-19. Data came from immunoSEQ multiplex PCR; TCRdb stores just in-frame clones and leaves some out. The top ten hold approximately 8% of the sample, which has some 120,000 clones, around 87% seen once. Sequencing was done on a sample of peripheral blood. These receptors all come from a middle-aged man with acute or convalescent COVID-19.

J is TRBJ2-1 and V is TRBV21-1; TRBD1, the D gene given by the table, was not confirmed from the DNA. TRBV21-1 is a documented pseudogene. CDR3 length: 18 residues. CDR3 sequence (DNA): TGTGCCAGCAGCACAAAGTCGGCCGGACAGGGGGGAGGGAGTGAGCAGTTCTTC. This translates into CASSTKSAGQGGGSEQFF.

J is TRBJ2-5 and V is TRBV11-2; 8 nucleotides line up with TRBD2. This CDR3 contains 16 residues. The germline CDR1 and CDR2 sequences are SGHAT and FQNNGV. The J segment lost 2 bases and the V segment lost 4 bases, leaving 9 bases of the junction unmatched. CDR3 nucleotides: TGTGCCAGCAGCTCCCACCTGAGACTAGCGCAAGAGACCCAGTACTTC. The encoded protein is CASSSHLRLAQETQYF.

The chain links TRBV5-1 to TRBJ2-1; 11 bases map to TRBD2. In germline, CDR1 is SGHRS, CDR2 YFSETQ. V lost 1 base to trimming and J lost 10 bases; unmatched junction nucleotides: 10. The CDR3 loop spans 16 amino acids. This chain's CDR3 is CASSLTGSGRVGEQFF. CDR3 DNA: TGCGCCAGCAGCTTGACGGGTAGCGGGAGGGTAGGCGAGCAGTTCTTC.

Only one count was recorded for this clone. This sequence joins TRBV3-1 (or the pseudogene TRBV3-2) and TRBJ2-2; D uncertain. V was trimmed by 4 bases and J by 6 bases, leaving 15 bases between them. CDR1 is LGHDT, CDR2 YNNKEL, per germline (reference sequence). This CDR3 has 15 residues. The CDR3 nucleotides read TGTGCCAGCAGCCTTAGATCTAGTGCGGCCGGGGAGCTGTTTTTT. Translating gives CASSLRSSAAGELFF.

The chain couples TRBV27 to TRBJ1-2, with 7 nucleotides matching TRBD1. The CDR3 covers 14 residues. Unmatched junction bases numbered 10, after V lost 8 bases and J lost 4 bases. CDR1 is MNHEY, CDR2 SMNVEV, per germline (reference sequence). As DNA, the CDR3 is TGTGCCAGCGGAACTGGACAGGCCCTCTATGGCTACACCTTC. Translated, it gives CASGTGQALYGYTF.

J is TRBJ1-6 and V is TRBV30; no firm D call. CDR1 GTSNPN and CDR2 SVGIG come from the germline V gene (reference sequence). V was pared by 0 bases and J by 0 bases, with 9 bases between. The CDR3 has 16 residues. The CDR3 DNA is TGTGCCTGGAGTGTAAGAAGACTCTCCTATAATTCACCCCTCCACTTT. It translates to CAWSVRRLSYNSPLHF.

The chain carries TRBV6-5 and TRBJ2-1; TRBD2 might be the D (5 bases). Trimming left V 4 bases short and J 6 bases short, with 13 bases between. The germline V gene has CDR1 MNHEY and CDR2 SVGAGI. The CDR3 is 14 amino acids. CDR3 in amino acids: CASSFARGGNEQFF. In DNA form, the CDR3 reads TGTGCCAGCAGTTTTGCCCGGGGTGGCAATGAGCAGTTCTTC.

The rearrangement links TRBV5-1 to TRBJ2-7, with D possibly being TRBD1 (6 bases). Germline V lookup: CDR1 SGHRS, CDR2 YFSETQ. Trimming removed 0 bases from V and 3 bases from J, with 10 bases in between. The CDR3 spans 14 residues. The CDR3 loop reads CASSLGWDNYEQYF. CDR3 nucleotides: TGCGCCAGCAGCTTGGGCTGGGACAACTACGAGCAGTACTTC.

In DNA form, the CDR3 reads TGTGCCAGCAGCTCGGGACTACTCCCCTACGAGCAGTACTTC. As protein: CASSSGLLPYEQYF. The rearrangement joins TRBV7-9 to TRBJ2-7, with 7 bases fitting TRBD2. CDR1 and CDR2 from the germline V gene are SEHNR and FQNEAQ (reference sequence). This CDR3 contains 14 residues. With V trimmed by 4 bases and J by 2 bases, 5 bases remained unmatched.

V gene TRBV9 combines with J gene TRBJ2-4, with D possibly matching TRBD2 (6 bases). The CDR3 length is 18 residues. Germline V gives CDR1 SGDLS, CDR2 YYNGEE. V shed 0 bases and J shed 0 bases, with 16 bases lying between them. The CDR3 coding sequence is TGTGCCAGCAGCGTAGATTGGGACTCCCCCCTAGCCAAAAACATTCAGTACTTC. It specifies CASSVDWDSPLAKNIQYF.

The chain carries TRBV3-1 (or the pseudogene TRBV3-2) and TRBJ1-6; D is unresolved. Trimming pared 0 bases from V and 5 bases from J, leaving 5 bases between. CDR3 size: 14 residues. Per the germline V gene, CDR1 is LGHDT and CDR2 is YNNKEL (reference sequence). CDR3 in DNA: TGTGCCAGCAGCCAAGAGGCGGATAATTCACCCCTCCACTTT. It yields the protein CASSQEADNSPLHF.

The rearrangement links TRBV6-1 to TRBJ1-6; D not certain. Germline CDR1 is MNHNS and CDR2 is SASEGT. CDR3 size: 15 residues. V shed 0 bases and J shed 10 bases, with 13 bases lying between them. The CDR3 here is CASSEAVPGYSPLHF. In DNA form, the CDR3 reads TGTGCCAGCAGTGAAGCAGTACCGGGGTACTCACCCCTCCACTTT.

This clone was detected only once. The gene calls are TRBV5-4 and TRBJ2-2, with 7 nucleotides matching TRBD2. V lost 1 base, J lost 6 bases, and 12 bases stayed unmatched. Germline V gene sequence: CDR1 SGHNT, CDR2 YYREEE (reference sequence). This CDR3 is 17 amino acids long. CDR3 nucleotide sequence: TGTGCCAGCAGCTTGTACTCGTCTAGCGGAGACGCCGGGGAGCTGTTTTTT. Translation: CASSLYSSSGDAGELFF.

J is TRBJ2-1 and V is TRBV5-5, with TRBD1 identical over 11 bases. V was clipped by 4 bases and J by 12 bases; unmatched bases: 12. The CDR3 sequence is 15 residues long. Germline CDR1 is SGHKS and CDR2 is YYEKEE (reference sequence). The CDR3 loop reads CASSPPGQGARGQFF. The DNA for the CDR3 is TGTGCCAGCAGCCCTCCCGGACAGGGGGCGCGGGGGCAGTTCTTC.

The V gene is TRBV5-1, the J gene TRBJ2-3; TRBD2 matches at 7 bases. Germline loops: CDR1 SGHRS, CDR2 YFSETQ. CDR3 length equals 14 residues. V shed 4 bases, J shed 2 bases, and the junction held 4 bases outside the gene matches. The CDR3 region is CASSRTRDTDTQYF. Here the CDR3 DNA reads TGCGCCAGCAGCCGGACTAGGGACACAGATACGCAGTATTTT.

V is TRBV4-1 and J is TRBJ2-3; 8 nucleotides line up with TRBD2. The CDR3 extends over 14 amino acids. Germline trimming cut 6 bases from V and 5 bases from J; bases unmatched to any gene: 7. Germline lookup yields CDR1 MGHRA and CDR2 YSYEKL. CDR3 residues: CASSTSGGGDTQYF. As DNA, the CDR3 is TGCGCCAGCAGTACTAGCGGAGGGGGAGATACGCAGTATTTT.

The rearrangement joins TRBV6-5 to TRBJ2-7; 8 bases agree with TRBD2. The CDR3 totals 15 residues. Per the germline V gene, CDR1 is MNHEY and CDR2 is SVGAGI. V shed 7 bases and J 3 bases; nucleotides not matched to a gene: 11. The CDR3 loop is CASNRQATSGYEQYF. DNA of the CDR3: TGTGCCAGCAACAGACAAGCAACTAGCGGCTACGAGCAGTACTTC.

The rearrangement links TRBV19 to TRBJ2-7; a weak D match, TRBD2 (5 bases). Germline loops: CDR1 LNHDA, CDR2 SQIVND (reference sequence). Trimming shortened V by 3 bases and J by 2 bases, and 11 bases separated the two germline ends. The CDR3 spans 14 residues. CDR3 region: CASSMVAYAYEQYF. The CDR3 DNA follows: TGTGCCAGTAGTATGGTAGCGTATGCCTACGAGCAGTACTTC.

The chain is built from TRBV7-9 and TRBJ1-2, with D perhaps TRBD1 (5 bases). Germline CDR1 is SEHNR and CDR2 is FQNEAQ (reference sequence). Trimming took off 3 bases at V and 5 bases at J, with 7 bases between the two ends. The CDR3 has 12 amino acids. CDR3 DNA: TGTGCCAGCAGCTTCTCAGGGTATGGCTACACCTTC. It translates to CASSFSGYGYTF.

The chain links TRBV5-1 to TRBJ2-7, with D maybe TRBD1 (6 bases). Per germline, CDR1 SGHRS and CDR2 YFSETQ. This CDR3 comprises 14 residues. V was clipped by 0 bases and J by 7 bases, with 14 bases between them. For the CDR3, the DNA is TGCGCCAGCAGCTTGGTTCTGGGGGCGTTGGAGCAGTACTTC. Translating it yields CASSLVLGALEQYF.

The chain is built from TRBV5-1 and TRBJ1-1; 7 bases match TRBD1. V was pared by 4 bases and J by 1 base, with 1 base of the junction left unmatched. The germline V gene encodes CDR1 SGHRS and CDR2 YFSETQ. This CDR3 region has 13 residues. The CDR3 spells CASSRQGNTEAFF. The CDR3 DNA reads TGCGCCAGCAGCCGACAGGGGAACACTGAAGCTTTCTTT.

The chain has TRBV11-2 and TRBJ2-5; 7 bases line up with TRBD2. Germline trimming cut 6 bases from V and 1 base from J; bases unmatched to any gene: 5. There are 14 residues in the CDR3. Germline CDR1 and CDR2: SGHAT and FQNNGV. In DNA form, the CDR3 reads TGTGCCAGCAGACGTTCTAGCGGCCAAGAGACCCAGTACTTC. It yields the protein CASRRSSGQETQYF.

The rearrangement links TRBV11-3 to TRBJ2-4, with D maybe TRBD1 (5 bases). V was clipped by 7 bases and J by 3 bases, with 13 bases between them. The CDR3 runs to 14 residues. Germline V lookup: CDR1 SGHNT, CDR2 YENEEA. The CDR3 DNA follows: TGTGCCAGCACTAGACCAGGGCTCAAAAACATTCAGTACTTC. This encodes CASTRPGLKNIQYF.

The chain links TRBV6-5 to TRBJ2-3, with D unresolved. Germline values: CDR1 MNHEY, CDR2 SVGAGI. V lost 4 bases, J lost 4 bases, and 6 bases lay in between. This CDR3 has 12 amino acids. DNA of the CDR3: TGTGCCAGCAGTTCTGTCGCAGATACGCAGTATTTT. It is translated as CASSSVADTQYF.